These T cell receptor beta chains were read from a single sample in a study of regulatory T cells in long-lasting Graves disease. TCRdb re-analysed the multiplex PCR reads in MiXCR, keeping a single row per CDR3 protein. The table has around 340,000 distinct CDR3 sequences, about 19% seen once. The sample was peripheral blood mononuclear cells (PBMCs), taken when the disease was refractory, from a patient treated with antithyroid drugs. The receptors originated from a female donor with Graves disease. CDR3s include the opening cysteine and the closing phenylalanine or tryptophan. A row's size may be missing; if present it is once, few, many or a size class.

size: few; V: TRBV29-1; J: TRBJ2-2; length: 13; CDR3: CSVERTTSGELFF
size: many; V: TRBV12-3/TRBV12-4; J: TRBJ1-5; length: 15; CDR3: CASKDNIGGRQPQHF
size: once; V: TRBV19; J: TRBJ2-3; length: 12; CDR3: CAGSRSTDTQYF
size: -; V: TRBV19; J: TRBJ1-1; length: 13; CDR3: CASTPTGVTEAFF
size: -; V: TRBV2; J: TRBJ2-7; length: 14; CDR3: CASSEALQVYGQYF
size: many; V: TRBV10-3; J: TRBJ1-1; length: 16; CDR3: CAISESPGQGGTEAFF
size: -; V: TRBV19; J: TRBJ1-5; length: 13; CDR3: CASMGHQNQPQHF
size: few; V: TRBV28; J: TRBJ2-3; length: 12; CDR3: CASSLGADTQYF
size: many; V: TRBV2; J: TRBJ2-2; length: 16; CDR3: CASSGMDRTNTGELFF
size: many; V: TRBV4-1; J: TRBJ2-2; length: 15; CDR3: CASSQLAGVNGELFF
size: -; V: TRBV7-2; J: TRBJ2-4; length: 20; CDR3: CASSYSRGWTSGRDRNIQYF
size: -; V: TRBV14; J: TRBJ1-3; length: 19; CDR3: CASSQAGVLGRFSGNTIYF
size: -; V: TRBV7-9; J: TRBJ2-1; length: 16; CDR3: CASSPPDRGTYNEQFF
size: few; V: TRBV20-1; J: TRBJ1-6; length: 18; CDR3: CSARDLQGASSYNSPLHF
size: -; V: TRBV4-1; J: TRBJ1-2; length: 14; CDR3: CASSQVARGTGYTF
size: -; V: TRBV20-1; J: TRBJ2-7; length: 13; CDR3: CSANWDLNSEQYF
size: -; V: TRBV20-1; J: TRBJ1-4; length: 14; CDR3: CSARDYNSNEKLFF
size: -; V: TRBV7-9; J: TRBJ1-2; length: 14; CDR3: CASSFSPELYGYTF
size: -; V: TRBV27; J: TRBJ2-7; length: 19; CDR3: CASSRLGSSGRAIGYEQYF
size: many; V: TRBV27; J: TRBJ1-2; length: 13; CDR3: CASSLRAHYGYTF
size: once; V: TRBV6-1; J: TRBJ1-6; length: 15; CDR3: CASSVKGARDSPLHF
size: -; V: TRBV7-2; J: TRBJ2-1; length: 17; CDR3: CASSIRGTTSSYNEQFF
size: -; V: TRBV5-1; J: TRBJ2-7; length: 14; CDR3: CASSLRPQGYEQYF
size: many; V: TRBV7-8; J: TRBJ2-5; length: 15; CDR3: CASSLVASSSETQYF
size: -; V: TRBV30; J: TRBJ1-5; length: 15; CDR3: CAWSSGGHSNQPQHF
size: -; V: TRBV12-3/TRBV12-4; J: TRBJ2-7; length: 14; CDR3: CASSFAGGQYEQYF
size: many; V: TRBV10-1; J: TRBJ1-5; length: 23; CDR3: CASSDQHPMGAAPFRGGDQPQHF
size: many; V: TRBV20-1; J: TRBJ2-7; length: 13; CDR3: CSAAPPGSYEQYF
size: -; V: TRBV4-3; J: TRBJ2-1; length: 15; CDR3: CASSRDQLSYNEQFF
size: -; V: TRBV5-1; J: TRBJ2-1; length: 16; CDR3: CASSLSGMSSYNEQFF
size: few; V: TRBV11-2; J: TRBJ1-3; length: 17; CDR3: CASSLDIGHLSGNTIYF
size: -; V: TRBV28; J: TRBJ2-4; length: 12; CDR3: CASSSPGPLRNF
size: -; V: TRBV9; J: TRBJ2-7; length: 14; CDR3: CASSVRTGAGEQYF
size: -; V: TRBV6-1; J: TRBJ1-4; length: 18; CDR3: CASSETRGQGATNEKLFF
size: -; V: TRBV30; J: TRBJ2-3; length: 14; CDR3: CAWSTGLAADTQYF
size: few; V: TRBV7-9; J: TRBJ2-7; length: 15; CDR3: CASSFTGESSYEQYF
size: few; V: TRBV4-3; J: TRBJ1-6; length: 14; CDR3: CASSRSGPNSPLHF
size: few; V: TRBV24-1; J: TRBJ2-2; length: 13; CDR3: CATGQGETGELFF
size: many; V: TRBV6-1; J: TRBJ1-5; length: 14; CDR3: CASTPGQGNQPQHF
size: few; V: TRBV2; J: TRBJ2-2; length: 15; CDR3: CASRPSGVNTGELFF
size: many; V: TRBV20-1; J: TRBJ1-2; length: 14; CDR3: CSSPAGLGFYGYTF
size: -; V: TRBV5-1; J: TRBJ2-2; length: 15; CDR3: CASSSSSGNTGELFF
size: many; V: TRBV13; J: TRBJ1-4; length: 16; CDR3: CASSLRPGATNEKLFF
size: many; V: TRBV12-3/TRBV12-4; J: TRBJ1-5; length: 12; CDR3: CASSRLGQPQHF
size: -; V: TRBV29-1; J: TRBJ2-6; length: 14; CDR3: CSVTETIGANVLTF
size: many; V: TRBV6-2/TRBV6-3; J: TRBJ2-5; length: 14; CDR3: CASSSWAGRETQYF
size: -; V: TRBV3-1; J: TRBJ2-7; length: 15; CDR3: CASSPLAGGPGEQYF
size: many; V: TRBV6-1; J: TRBJ1-4; length: 13; CDR3: CASRRQGNEKLFF
size: -; V: TRBV3-1; J: TRBJ2-5; length: 15; CDR3: CASSRGQALGETQYF
size: many; V: TRBV5-1; J: TRBJ1-4; length: 14; CDR3: CASSLGMTNEKLFF
size: -; V: TRBV19; J: TRBJ2-2; length: 17; CDR3: CASSIRTSGRAAGELFF
size: many; V: TRBV3-1; J: TRBJ1-4; length: 14; CDR3: CASSPPGSNEKLFF
size: many; V: TRBV28; J: TRBJ1-5; length: 16; CDR3: CASSRGSVNSNQPQHF